Each of the 10 T cell receptor beta chains below was sequenced from the same sample in a study of T cell responses to AZD1222 COVID-19 vaccine. Profiled with immunoSEQ multiplex PCR; TCRdb holds only in-frame clones, not every one. This sample has 110,000 or so clones, with about 87% found just once. The sequencing here drew on peripheral blood, taken 28 days after the second AZD1222 dose. The receptors originated from an adult who received the AZD1222 COVID-19 vaccine.

The chain recombines TRBV4-2 with TRBJ2-3; D is unresolved. The CDR3 contains 17 residues. Germline CDR1 and CDR2: LGHNA and YNFKEQ. Trimming stripped 4 bases from V and 0 bases from J, with 17 bases between. The CDR3 region has the DNA TGTGCCAGCAGCCGTACCACAGACACTTTTAGCACAGATACGCAGTATTTT. Its translation: CASSRTTDTFSTDTQYF.

The chain recombines TRBV6-2 or TRBV6-3 with TRBJ1-5; D gene unclear. V lost 0 bases and J lost 3, with 9 bases in between. The CDR3 is 15 amino acids. Germline V lookup: CDR1 MNHEY, CDR2 SVGEGT. CDR3 sequence (DNA): TGTGCCAGCAGTTACTCGACTACCTCCAATCAGCCCCAGCATTTT. It encodes CASSYSTTSNQPQHF.

The J gene is TRBJ1-1, the V gene TRBV29-1, with TRBD1 matching over 9 bases. The germline V gene encodes CDR1 SQVTM and CDR2 ANQGSEA. V lost 6 bases to trimming and J lost 1 base; unmatched junction nucleotides: 3. CDR3 length: 13 residues. CDR3 bases: TGCAGCGTGGGACAGGGACCGAACACTGAAGCTTTCTTT. Protein product: CSVGQGPNTEAFF. Filled out from reference TRBV29-1 and TRBJ1-1, the complete variable domain reads SAVISQKPSRDICQRGTSLTIQCQVDSQVTMMFWYRQQPGQSLTLIATANQGSEATYESGFVIDKFPISRPNLTFSTLTVSNMSPEDSSIYLCSVGQGPNTEAFFGQGTRLTVV.

This clone has only a few counts. The rearrangement links TRBV12-3 or TRBV12-4 to TRBJ2-5; D is unclear. The ends were cut back, 7 bases at V and 4 bases at J, with 10 bases in the middle. This CDR3 is built from 12 residues. The chain's CDR3 is CASTASGETQYF. In DNA form, the CDR3 reads TGTGCCAGCACCGCCTCGGGAGAGACCCAGTACTTC.

The V call is TRBV19, the J call TRBJ2-2, with D possibly matching TRBD1 (5 bases). The V end lost 1 base, the J end lost 7 bases, and 7 bases lay between the germline ends. The CDR3 is 13 amino acids. Germline CDR1 and CDR2: LNHDA and SQIVND (reference sequence). CDR3 sequence: CASSIGQIGELFF. The CDR3 region has the DNA TGTGCCAGTAGTATAGGACAGATCGGGGAGCTGTTTTTT.

V is TRBV5-6 and J is TRBJ1-2; D not certain. The germline CDR1 and CDR2 sequences are SGHDT and YYEEEE. CDR3 size: 15 residues. The V gene lost 5 bases and the J gene lost 2 bases, with 16 bases spanning the gap. The CDR3 protein is CASSPLVAGNYGYTF. DNA of the CDR3: TGTGCCAGCAGTCCTCTGGTCGCCGGGAACTATGGCTACACCTTC.

CDR3 DNA sequence: TGTGCCAGCAGCTCCCGGAGGGGAGGGAACACTGAAGCTTTCTTT. Translation gives CASSSRRGGNTEAFF. This chain uses TRBV14 with TRBJ1-1; the D gene is possibly TRBD1 (5 bases). Per germline, CDR1 SGHDN and CDR2 FVKESK. V shed 5 bases and J shed 1 base, with 14 bases lying between them. There are 15 residues in the CDR3.

The chain has TRBV5-1 and TRBJ1-3, with TRBD1 matching 8 bases. The germline CDR1 and CDR2 sequences are SGHRS and YFSETQ. This CDR3 spans 16 amino acids. Losses at the gene ends were 0 bases for V and 2 bases for J; bases not matched to a gene: 4. DNA for the CDR3: TGCGCCAGCAGCTTGGGGATACAGGGGGCTGGAAACACCATATATTTT. Residues: CASSLGIQGAGNTIYF.

This clone appeared once. The rearrangement joins TRBV25-1 to TRBJ1-6; 7 nucleotides agree with TRBD1. The germline gives CDR1 MGHDK, CDR2 SYGVNS. V was pared by 3 bases and J by 7 bases, with 9 bases of the junction left unmatched. This CDR3 region has 16 residues. CDR3: CASSDEFRDRNSPLHF. CDR3 DNA sequence: TGTGCCAGCAGTGACGAGTTCCGGGACAGAAATTCACCCCTCCACTTT.

The chain carries TRBV19 and TRBJ1-2, with a possible D match to TRBD1 (5 bases). Per the germline V gene, CDR1 is LNHDA and CDR2 is SQIVND (reference sequence). This CDR3 has 14 residues. V was clipped by 7 bases and J by 7 bases, with 19 bases between them. CDR3 coding DNA: TGTGCCAGTAATCCCGCGGGGGGAGGAGGTGGCTACACCTTC. Translated: CASNPAGGGGGYTF. The entire variable domain, with the rest obtained from reference TRBV19 and TRBJ1-2, is as follows: DGGITQSPKYLFRKEGQNVTLSCEQNLNHDAMYWYRQDPGQGLRLIYYSQIVNDFQKGDIAEGYSVSREKKESFPLTVTSAQKNPTAFYLCASNPAGGGGGYTFGSGTRLTVV.